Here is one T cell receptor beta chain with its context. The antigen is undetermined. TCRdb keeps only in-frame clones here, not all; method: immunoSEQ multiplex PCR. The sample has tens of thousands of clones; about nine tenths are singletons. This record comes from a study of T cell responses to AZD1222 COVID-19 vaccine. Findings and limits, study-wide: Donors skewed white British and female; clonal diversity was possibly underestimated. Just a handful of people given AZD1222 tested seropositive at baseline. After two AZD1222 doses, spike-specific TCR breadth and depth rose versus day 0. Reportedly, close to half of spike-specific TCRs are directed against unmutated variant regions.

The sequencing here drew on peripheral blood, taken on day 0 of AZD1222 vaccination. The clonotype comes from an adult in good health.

CDR3 nucleotides: TGTGCCAGCAGTTTGGGGACTAGTCTCTACAATGAGCAGTTCTTC. Translation: CASSLGTSLYNEQFF. The rearrangement joins TRBV28 to TRBJ2-1, with 8 bases that match TRBD2. V shed 3 bases, J shed 3 bases, and the junction held 4 bases outside the gene matches. Germline CDR1 MDHEN, CDR2 SYDVKM. The CDR3 is made up of 15 amino acids.